A single sample gave rise to the 18 T cell receptor beta chains below, sequenced in a study of blood T cells in healthy people across ages. Next came a second PCR, run for about 7 to 12 cycles, which used a sample-barcoded 5' primer along with a J-beta primer mix. MiXCR, run by TCRdb on the 5' RACE reads, gives a single entry per CDR3 protein. The sample has 1.6 million or so distinct CDR3 sequences; roughly 32% are singletons. Input material: blood. All receptors derive from a woman between 25 and 40 years old in good health.

This rearrangement joins TRBV9 to TRBJ2-7; D is uncertain. With 0 bases removed from V and 4 bases from J, the gap between germline ends came to 8 bases. CDR1 SGDLS and CDR2 YYNGEE come from the germline V gene. The CDR3 length is 13 residues. The CDR3 loop reads CASSVAADYEQYF. In DNA, the CDR3 is TGTGCCAGCAGCGTAGCGGCAGATTACGAGCAGTACTTC. Complete variable domain (other parts from reference TRBV9 and TRBJ2-7): DSGVTQTPKHLITATGQRVTLRCSPRSGDLSVYWYQQSLDQGLQFLIQYYNGEERAKGNILERFSAQQFPDLHSELNLSSLELGDSALYFCASSVAADYEQYFGPGTRLTVT.

Turning to this clonotype: A read error may be the cause here, since a much bigger clone is one base away. The chain is built from TRBV7-2 and TRBJ2-3, with D unclear. V shed 4 bases and J shed 10 bases, with 12 bases lying between them. The CDR3 covers 12 residues. Germline assignment: CDR1 SGHTA and CDR2 FQGNSA. In DNA, the CDR3 is TGTGCCAGCAGCTCGTTAAGGGATGCGCAGTATTTT. Its translation is CASSSLRDAQYF.

The chain recombines TRBV20-1 with TRBJ2-7; TRBD2 aligns across 8 bases. Trimming took 0 bases from V and 0 from J; bases not matched to a gene: 13. This CDR3 has 18 residues. Germline CDR1 DFQATT, CDR2 SNEGSKA (reference sequence). The CDR3 is CSARDLSPSGSSSYEQYF. CDR3 DNA: TGCAGTGCTAGAGATCTAAGCCCTAGCGGGTCTAGCTCCTACGAGCAGTACTTC.

The genes are TRBV4-1 and TRBJ1-2; D is unresolved. Germline CDR1 and CDR2: MGHRA and YSYEKL. The CDR3 has 14 amino acids. Trimming took off 1 base at V and 6 bases at J, with 12 bases between the two ends. The CDR3 region is CASSQVGAKDGYTF. As DNA, the CDR3 is TGCGCCAGCAGCCAAGTAGGAGCTAAGGATGGCTACACCTTC.

The rearrangement uses TRBV5-4 and TRBJ2-7; tentative D call: TRBD2 (5 bases). This CDR3 region has 14 residues. The V and J ends lost 0 bases and 0 bases respectively, with 7 bases between them. The V gene's germline CDR1 is SGHNT and CDR2 YYREEE (reference sequence). For the CDR3, the DNA is TGTGCCAGCAGCTTGGCCGACTACTCCTACGAGCAGTACTTC. Translation gives CASSLADYSYEQYF.

In its sample, this clonotype was seen a few times. The chain couples TRBV12-3 or TRBV12-4 to TRBJ2-7, with D tentatively TRBD1 (6 bases). The CDR3 loop spans 14 amino acids. V lost 5 bases, J lost 3 bases, and 14 bases lay in between. CDR3 DNA: TGTGCCAGCAGTAGGCTACAGGGTCTCTACGAGCAGTACTTC. Its translation: CASSRLQGLYEQYF.

J is TRBJ2-3 and V is TRBV28; 9 bases match TRBD1. The CDR3 is 14 amino acids. The germline gives CDR1 MDHEN, CDR2 SYDVKM. V shed 4 bases, J shed 8 bases, and the junction held 7 bases outside the gene matches. The CDR3 nucleotides are TGTGCCAGCAGTTGGGGACAGGGAGCGGGTACGCAGTATTTT. Encoded protein: CASSWGQGAGTQYF.

This chain joins TRBV7-8 and TRBJ2-5; 7 bases line up with TRBD1. The last part of the DNA fits TRBJ2-7 better; the J call may be wrong. Germline loops: CDR1 SGHVS, CDR2 FQNEAQ. The CDR3 length is 16 residues. The CDR3 sequence: CASRRGYDRVIYEQYF. DNA of the CDR3: TGTGCCAGCAGGCGCGGATACGACAGGGTAATCTACGAGCAGTACTTC.

The sample holds a few counts of this clonotype. A much larger clone differs by one base, so this may be a read error. This chain uses TRBV29-1 with TRBJ2-1; weak D call: TRBD1 (5 bases). The germline V gene encodes CDR1 SQVTM and CDR2 ANQGSEA. CDR3 size: 12 residues. V was clipped by 7 bases and J by 7 bases, with 14 bases between them. CDR3 coding DNA: TGCAGCGGTGTCAGTAACAGGAATGAGCAGTTCTTC. Encoded protein: CSGVSNRNEQFF.

The J gene is TRBJ1-5, the V gene TRBV12-3 or TRBV12-4; 7 positions match TRBD1. V shed 7 bases, J shed 5 bases, and the junction held 8 bases outside the gene matches. This CDR3 region has 14 residues. The CDR3 coding sequence is TGTGCCAGCACGAGCGGGACAGCCCATCAGCCCCAGCATTTT. Encoded protein: CASTSGTAHQPQHF.

With regard to this clonotype: Germline and junction disagree at one end, which may indicate a read error. J is TRBJ2-1 and V is TRBV29-1; D is uncertain. The germline CDR1 and CDR2 sequences are SQVTM and ANQGSEA. The CDR3 contains 12 residues. The CDR3 is CSISRSCNEQFF. CDR3 sequence (DNA): TGCAGTATCTCTCGGTCCTGCAATGAGCAGTTCTTC.

Note on this clonotype: One end of the junction is discordant with germline, which a read error may explain. The gene calls are TRBV3-1 and TRBJ2-7, with D hard to call. The J call is doubtful: the DNA matches TRBJ2-5 better. Germline values: CDR1 LGHDT, CDR2 YNNKEL (reference sequence). The CDR3 contains 14 residues. Here the CDR3 reads CASSQDRVQGTQYF. Here the CDR3 DNA reads TGTGCCAGCAGCCAAGATCGCGTACAAGGGACCCAGTACTTC.

V gene TRBV5-5 combines with J gene TRBJ1-3, with unresolved D. The CDR3 has 16 residues. V dropped 1 base and J dropped 0 bases, with 11 bases sitting between them. CDR1 is SGHKS, CDR2 YYEKEE, per germline (reference sequence). CDR3 DNA: TGTGCCAGCAGCTTGCCGAAGGGCCGCTCTGGAAACACCATATATTTT. Amino acids: CASSLPKGRSGNTIYF.

V usage is TRBV3-1 and J usage is TRBJ2-7; the match to TRBD1 covers 8 bases. This CDR3 region has 16 residues. Per the germline V gene, CDR1 is LGHDT and CDR2 is YNNKEL (reference sequence). The trim removed 6 bases at V and 3 bases at J, leaving 13 bases unmatched. In nucleotides, the CDR3 is TGTGCCAGCAGTTCCCAGGACAGGGCCGAATTCTACGAGCAGTACTTC. It encodes CASSSQDRAEFYEQYF.

Remarks on this clonotype: A read error may explain this, as a much larger clone is one base away. This chain links TRBV29-1 with TRBJ2-1; 8 positions match TRBD2. The CDR3 extends over 13 amino acids. Germline lookup yields CDR1 SQVTM and CDR2 ANQGSEA. The CDR3 DNA reads TGCAACGCCCCACCGGGACTAGGGCGTGAGCAGTTCTTC. Translated, it gives CNAPPGLGREQFF.

The CDR3 sequence is CASVDGGQETQYF. The CDR3 bases are TGTGCCAGCGTAGATGGCGGGCAAGAGACCCAGTACTTC. The chain is built from TRBV28 and TRBJ2-5; possibly TRBD2 for D (5 bases). CDR3 length: 13 residues. V was clipped by 8 bases and J by 2 bases, with 12 bases between them. Germline CDR1 and CDR2: MDHEN and SYDVKM.

V usage is TRBV29-1 and J usage is TRBJ1-3; 7 bases align to TRBD1. After removal of 6 bases from V and 3 bases from J, the junction contained 8 bases not matched to a gene. Germline CDR1 and CDR2: SQVTM and ANQGSEA. There are 14 residues in the CDR3. This CDR3 reads CSVGGTVDGNTIYF. DNA of the CDR3: TGCAGCGTGGGTGGGACAGTGGATGGAAACACCATATATTTT.

Notes on this clonotype: The junction departs from the called germline gene at one end, perhaps through a read error. The chain has TRBV6-1 and TRBJ2-4; TRBD2 aligns across 13 bases. The end of the DNA aligns better with TRBJ2-7, so the J call may be wrong. The CDR3 has 16 amino acids. Germline V gives CDR1 MNHNS, CDR2 SASEGT. CDR3 loop: CASSLRRLAGGYEQYF. CDR3 coding DNA: TGCGCCAGCAGTCTCCGTCGACTAGCGGGGGGCTACGAGCAGTACTTC.